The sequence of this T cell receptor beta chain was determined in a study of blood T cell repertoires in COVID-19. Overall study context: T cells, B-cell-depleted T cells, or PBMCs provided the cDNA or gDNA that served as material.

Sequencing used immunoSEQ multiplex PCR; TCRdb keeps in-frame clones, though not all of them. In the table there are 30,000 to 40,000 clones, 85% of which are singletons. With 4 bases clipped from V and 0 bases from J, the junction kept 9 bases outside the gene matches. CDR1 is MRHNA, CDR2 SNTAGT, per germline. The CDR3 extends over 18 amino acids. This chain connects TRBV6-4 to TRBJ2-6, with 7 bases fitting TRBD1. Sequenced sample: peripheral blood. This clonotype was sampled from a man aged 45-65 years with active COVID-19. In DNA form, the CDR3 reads TGTGCCAGCAGTGTGCGACAGGGTTGCGTCTCTGGGGCCAACGTCCTGACTTTC. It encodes CASSVRQGCVSGANVLTF.